What follows is one TCR beta chain and its context. The assay was immunoSEQ multiplex PCR, and TCRdb's table has in-frame clones only and misses some. The repertoire consists of about 290,000 clones, with around 90% occurring once and the leading ten covering 1.5% to 2%. The data were taken from a study of blood T cell repertoires in COVID-19. V was pared by 6 bases and J by 4 bases, with 10 bases of the junction left unmatched. The CDR3 sequence is 15 residues long. The V gene's germline CDR1 is MNHEY and CDR2 SVGAGI. Categorization into cohorts depended on clinical history that participants reported.

This TCR was recovered from a woman between 40 and 55 years old who had recovered from COVID-19. Material: PBMCs or T cells enriched from blood (not recorded which). The chain recombines TRBV6-5 with TRBJ1-2, with 8 positions matching TRBD1. CDR3 residues: CASSGTGRRTYGYTF. CDR3 coding DNA: TGTGCCAGCAGCGGGACAGGAAGGAGGACCTATGGCTACACCTTC.